This T cell receptor (beta chain) stems from a study of OX40 agonist ivuxolimab in advanced cancers. Study-level background: Prior therapy, whether anti-PD-1, anti-PD-L1 or anti-CTLA-4, was allowed, and approximately 37% had some. Study-wide findings and caveats: With doses of 0.1 to 3.0 mg/kg, CD4+ and CD8+ blood T cells had undergone clonal expansion by week 6.

In the case of this clone: Antigen specificity is unknown.

The repertoire was sequenced with immunoSEQ multiplex PCR; TCRdb's copy has only in-frame clones and lacks some. The sample yields approximately 12,000 clones, around 90% seen once. The germline V gene encodes CDR1 MNHEY and CDR2 SVGAGI. Trimming removed 3 bases at V and 2 bases at J, with 8 bases between. CDR3 length: 13 amino acids. Patients were excluded for autoimmune disease history or systemic immunosuppression. The TCR comes from an adult with an advanced solid tumor such as melanoma, head and neck, liver or kidney cancer. The chain couples TRBV6-5 to TRBJ2-7; unclear D gene. Sequencing used CD4+ or CD8+ T cells sorted from blood, obtained in a trial of the OX40 agonist ivuxolimab. The CDR3 sequence is CASSYGRTYEQYF. In DNA, the CDR3 is TGTGCCAGCAGTTATGGCCGCACCTACGAGCAGTACTTC.